These T cell receptor beta chains were read from a single sample in a study of T cell changes during pregnancy in multiple sclerosis. The assay was immunoSEQ multiplex PCR, and TCRdb's table has in-frame clones only and misses some. In the table there are 70,000 or so clones, 90% to 95% of which are singletons. The sequenced sample was peripheral blood, obtained in the third trimester of pregnancy. These receptors were taken from a female donor in good health, enrolled as a control in a pregnancy study. CDR3s include the opening cysteine and the closing phenylalanine or tryptophan. D genes are given only for firm matches. Only some rows state a clone size, as once, few, many or a class for expanded clones.

CASSPPGLRSGELFF,TGTGCCAGCAGTCCTCCGGGACTACGATCCGGGGAGCTGTTTTTT,TRBJ2-2,TRBD2,TRBV28,few,15
CASSEFGGTGEAFF,TGTGCCAGCAGTGAATTCGGGGGGACAGGTGAAGCTTTCTTT,TRBJ1-1,TRBD1,TRBV25-1,.,14
CASRTGIYEQYF,TGTGCCAGCCGCACAGGTATCTACGAGCAGTACTTC,TRBJ2-7,.,TRBV6-5,.,12
CASSLGLENTGELFF,TGCGCCAGCAGCTTGGGACTAGAGAACACCGGGGAGCTGTTTTTT,TRBJ2-2,.,TRBV5-1,.,15
CASTREAGEKLFF,TGTGCCAGCACCCGGGAGGCTGGGGAAAAACTGTTTTTT,TRBJ1-4,.,TRBV7-2,.,13
CSARAPRMTHF,TGCAGTGCTAGAGCCCCCAGGATGACCCACTTT,TRBJ1-6,.,TRBV20-1,few,11
CAWTRHTNTEAFF,TGTGCCTGGACTCGACATACCAACACTGAAGCTTTCTTT,TRBJ1-1,.,TRBV30,.,13
CASSLEGAGFNEQFF,TGTGCCAGCAGCTTAGAAGGCGCGGGATTCAATGAGCAGTTCTTC,TRBJ2-1,.,TRBV7-6,.,15
CASSSRTRGRYEQYF,TGTGCCAGCAGCTCCCGGACCAGGGGACGTTACGAGCAGTACTTC,TRBJ2-7,.,TRBV6-5,.,15
CASSLAVLNSPLHF,TGTGCCAGCAGCTTAGCGGTCCTAAATTCACCCCTCCACTTT,TRBJ1-6,.,TRBV7-6,few,14
CASSADSYGYTF,TGTGCCAGCAGCGCAGACAGCTATGGCTACACCTTC,TRBJ1-2,.,TRBV11-2,.,12
CASSLTGTSYGYTF,TGTGCCAGCAGCTTGACAGGGACCAGCTATGGCTACACCTTC,TRBJ1-2,.,TRBV5-4,.,14
CASSPSELGLKETQYF,TGTGCCAGCTCACCCTCAGAGCTGGGACTAAAAGAGACCCAGTACTTC,TRBJ2-5,TRBD2,TRBV18,.,16
CASSQITVNEKLFF,TGTGCCAGCAGCCAAATTACAGTAAATGAAAAACTGTTTTTT,TRBJ1-4,.,TRBV14,.,14
CASSVARQGRTSTDTQYF,TGTGCCAGCAGCGTCGCCCGGCAGGGTAGAACTAGCACAGATACGCAGTATTTT,TRBJ2-3,.,TRBV7-9,.,18
CATKEKRGGYEQYF,TGTGCCACAAAGGAGAAGCGGGGGGGCTACGAGCAGTACTTC,TRBJ2-7,TRBD2,TRBV19,.,14
CASSPRLYTEAFF,TGTGCCAGCAGCCCGCGGTTGTACACTGAAGCTTTCTTT,TRBJ1-1,.,TRBV27,.,13
CASSQDRTGGGNTIYF,TGTGCCAGCAGCCAAGATCGGACAGGGGGGGGAAACACCATATATTTT,TRBJ1-3,TRBD1,TRBV4-2,.,16
CASSQGDVETQYF,TGTGCCAGTAGTCAGGGGGACGTCGAGACCCAGTACTTC,TRBJ2-5,TRBD1,TRBV19,once,13
CASSAPGKSPLHF,TGTGCCAGCAGTGCGCCGGGGAAATCACCCCTCCACTTT,TRBJ1-6,.,TRBV2,.,13
CSVDRGGSGNTIYF,TGCAGCGTGGACAGAGGGGGATCTGGAAACACCATATATTTT,TRBJ1-3,.,TRBV29-1,.,14
CASSDRGSYNEQFF,TGTGCCAGCAGTGACAGGGGATCCTACAATGAGCAGTTCTTC,TRBJ2-1,TRBD1,TRBV27,.,14
CASIILRSAGETQYF,TGTGCCAGCATTATTCTGAGGTCGGCCGGAGAGACCCAGTACTTC,TRBJ2-5,.,TRBV28,.,15
CASRSGTGDYEQYF,TGTGCCAGCAGGTCCGGGACAGGGGACTACGAGCAGTACTTC,TRBJ2-7,TRBD1,TRBV5-4,.,14
CASSPGQVTEAFF,TGTGCCAGCTCACCGGGACAAGTGACTGAAGCTTTCTTT,TRBJ1-1,.,TRBV18,.,13
CASTIRQGSETQYF,TGTGCCAGTACCATTCGACAGGGATCAGAGACCCAGTACTTC,TRBJ2-5,TRBD1,TRBV19,few,14
CASSESGGYTF,TGTGCCAGCAGCGAATCGGGTGGCTACACCTTC,TRBJ1-2,.,TRBV9,.,11
CASRWDRANEKLFF,TGTGCCAGTAGGTGGGACAGGGCGAATGAAAAACTGTTTTTT,TRBJ1-4,TRBD1,TRBV19,once,14
CASSPSSYNEQFF,TGTGCCAGCAGTCCGAGCTCCTACAATGAGCAGTTCTTC,TRBJ2-1,.,TRBV7-8,once,13
CASSYSAGAQGEKLFF,TGTGCCAGCAGTTACTCCGCAGGGGCACAAGGTGAAAAACTGTTTTTT,TRBJ1-4,.,TRBV6-5,.,16
CASSLGTGGYGYTF,TGTGCCAGCAGCTTAGGGACAGGGGGATATGGCTACACCTTC,TRBJ1-2,TRBD1,TRBV7-2,.,14
CASSRGRETIQHF,TGTGCCAGTAGTAGGGGACGGGAGACTATCCAGCATTTT,TRBJ1-5,.,TRBV19,.,13
CASSSTRAGVLAEQFF,TGTGCCAGCAGCTCGACGCGGGCGGGAGTCTTAGCTGAGCAGTTCTTC,TRBJ2-1,TRBD2,TRBV11-3,once,16
CASSDRNYGYTF,TGTGCCAGCAGCGACAGGAACTATGGCTACACCTTC,TRBJ1-2,.,TRBV6-1,.,12
CASSYGVSRGYGYTF,TGTGCCAGCAGTTACGGGGTCTCTCGGGGCTATGGCTACACCTTC,TRBJ1-2,.,TRBV6-5,.,15
CASSRMVPGQGGGYTF,TGTGCCAGCTCACGTATGGTTCCGGGACAGGGTGGTGGCTACACCTTC,TRBJ1-2,TRBD1,TRBV18,.,16
CASSPRTGMNTEAFF,TGTGCCAGCTCACCACGGACAGGGATGAACACTGAAGCTTTCTTT,TRBJ1-1,TRBD1,TRBV18,.,15
CATLPPRVRDELDEQYF,TGCGCCACCCTGCCACCTCGGGTGCGGGACGAGCTAGACGAGCAGTACTTC,TRBJ2-7,.,TRBV5-1,.,17
CASSDGVGLYGYTF,TGTGCCAGCAGTGATGGGGTGGGGCTCTATGGCTACACCTTC,TRBJ1-2,.,TRBV6-1,.,14
CASSSTSGTFYEQYF,TGTGCCAGCTCTTCCACCTCCGGGACATTCTACGAGCAGTACTTC,TRBJ2-7,.,TRBV18,.,15
CASTQGPDTQYF,TGTGCCAGTACCCAGGGGCCAGATACGCAGTATTTT,TRBJ2-3,.,TRBV19,.,12
CASSSTGMASGINEQFF,TGCGCCAGCAGCTCTACGGGAATGGCTAGCGGGATCAATGAGCAGTTCTTC,TRBJ2-1,TRBD2,TRBV5-1,few,17